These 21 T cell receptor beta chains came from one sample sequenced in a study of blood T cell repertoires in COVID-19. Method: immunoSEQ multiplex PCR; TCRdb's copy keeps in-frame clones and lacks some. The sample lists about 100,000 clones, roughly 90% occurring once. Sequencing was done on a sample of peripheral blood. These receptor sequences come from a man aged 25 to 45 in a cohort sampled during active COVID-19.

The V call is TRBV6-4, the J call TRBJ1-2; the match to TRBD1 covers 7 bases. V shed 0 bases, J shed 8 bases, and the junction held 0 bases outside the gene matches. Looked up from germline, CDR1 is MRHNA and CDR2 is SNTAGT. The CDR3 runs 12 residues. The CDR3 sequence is CASSDSGGGYTF. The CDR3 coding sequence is TGTGCCAGCAGTGACTCAGGGGGCGGCTACACCTTC.

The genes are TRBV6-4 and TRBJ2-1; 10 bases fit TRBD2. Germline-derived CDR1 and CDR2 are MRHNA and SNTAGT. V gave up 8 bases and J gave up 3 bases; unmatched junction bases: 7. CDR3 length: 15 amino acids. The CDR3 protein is CASSSGLADYNEQFF. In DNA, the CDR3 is TGTGCCAGCTCCTCCGGACTAGCGGACTACAATGAGCAGTTCTTC.

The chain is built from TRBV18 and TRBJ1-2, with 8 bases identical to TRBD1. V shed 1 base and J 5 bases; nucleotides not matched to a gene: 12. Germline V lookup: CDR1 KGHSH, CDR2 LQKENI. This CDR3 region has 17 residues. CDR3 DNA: TGTGCCAGCTCACCACGATTCGACAGGGGTCCTTGGTATGGCTACACCTTC. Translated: CASSPRFDRGPWYGYTF.

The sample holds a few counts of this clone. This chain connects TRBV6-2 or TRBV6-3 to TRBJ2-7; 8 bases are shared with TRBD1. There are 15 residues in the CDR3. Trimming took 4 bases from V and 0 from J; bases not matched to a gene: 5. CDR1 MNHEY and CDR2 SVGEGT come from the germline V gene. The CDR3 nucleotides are TGTGCCAGCAGTTCAAGACAGGGGAACTCCTACGAGCAGTACTTC. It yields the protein CASSSRQGNSYEQYF.

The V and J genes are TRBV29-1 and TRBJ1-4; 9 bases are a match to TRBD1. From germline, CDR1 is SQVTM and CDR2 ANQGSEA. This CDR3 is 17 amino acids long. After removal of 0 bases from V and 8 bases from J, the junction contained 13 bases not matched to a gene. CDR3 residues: CSVEDRPMTGGREKLFF. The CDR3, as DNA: TGCAGCGTTGAAGACCGGCCTATGACAGGGGGAAGGGAAAAACTGTTTTTT. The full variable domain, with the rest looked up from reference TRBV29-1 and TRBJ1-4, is SAVISQKPSRDICQRGTSLTIQCQVDSQVTMMFWYRQQPGQSLTLIATANQGSEATYESGFVIDKFPISRPNLTFSTLTVSNMSPEDSSIYLCSVEDRPMTGGREKLFFGSGTQLSVL.

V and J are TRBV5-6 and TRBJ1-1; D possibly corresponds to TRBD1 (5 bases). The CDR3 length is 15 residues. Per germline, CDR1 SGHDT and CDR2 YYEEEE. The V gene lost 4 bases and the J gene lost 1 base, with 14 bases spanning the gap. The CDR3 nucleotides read TGTGCCAGCAGCGGGGTAGGGGCGCCGAACACTGAAGCTTTCTTT. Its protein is CASSGVGAPNTEAFF.

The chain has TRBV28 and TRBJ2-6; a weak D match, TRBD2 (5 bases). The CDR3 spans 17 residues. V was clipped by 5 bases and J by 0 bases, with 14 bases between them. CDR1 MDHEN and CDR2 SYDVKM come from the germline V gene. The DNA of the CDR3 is TGTGCCAGCAGTCCACGGACGGGGAACTCTGGGGCCAACGTCCTGACTTTC. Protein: CASSPRTGNSGANVLTF. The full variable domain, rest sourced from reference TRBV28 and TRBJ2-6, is DVKVTQSSRYLVKRTGEKVFLECVQDMDHENMFWYRQDPGLGLRLIYFSYDVKMKEKGDIPEGYSVSREKKERFSLILESASTNQTSMYLCASSPRTGNSGANVLTFGAGSRLTVL.

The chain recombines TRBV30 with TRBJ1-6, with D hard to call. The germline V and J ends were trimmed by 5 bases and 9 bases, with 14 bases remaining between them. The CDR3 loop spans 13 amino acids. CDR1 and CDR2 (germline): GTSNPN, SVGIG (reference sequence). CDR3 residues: CAWALGSGSPLHF. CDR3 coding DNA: TGTGCCTGGGCCCTGGGCTCCGGTTCACCCCTCCACTTT.

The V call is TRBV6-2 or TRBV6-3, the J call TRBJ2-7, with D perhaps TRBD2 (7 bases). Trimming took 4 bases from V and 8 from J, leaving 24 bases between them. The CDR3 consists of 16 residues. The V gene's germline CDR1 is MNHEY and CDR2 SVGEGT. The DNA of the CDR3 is TGTGCCAGCAGTTCAAGCGGGGACACCAACTTACGAAAGCAGTACTTC. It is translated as CASSSSGDTNLRKQYF.

CDR3: CASSQTRDSAFYEQYF. CDR3 sequence (DNA): TGCGCCAGCAGCCAAACCCGGGACAGCGCCTTCTACGAGCAGTACTTC. This sequence joins TRBV4-3 and TRBJ2-7, with TRBD1 matching over 7 bases. The germline V gene encodes CDR1 LGHNA and CDR2 YSLEER. The trim removed 2 bases at V and 3 bases at J, leaving 10 bases unmatched. The CDR3 is made up of 16 amino acids.

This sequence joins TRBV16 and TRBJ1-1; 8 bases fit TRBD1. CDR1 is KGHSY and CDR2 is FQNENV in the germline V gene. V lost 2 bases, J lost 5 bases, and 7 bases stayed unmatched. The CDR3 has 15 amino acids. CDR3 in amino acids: CASSQLRTGRTEAFF. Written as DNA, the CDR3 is TGTGCCAGCAGCCAACTGCGGACAGGGAGGACTGAAGCTTTCTTT.

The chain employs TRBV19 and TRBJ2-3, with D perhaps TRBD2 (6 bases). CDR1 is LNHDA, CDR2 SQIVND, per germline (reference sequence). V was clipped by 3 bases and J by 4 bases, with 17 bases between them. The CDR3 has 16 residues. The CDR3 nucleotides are TGTGCCAGTAGTATCCAACCGGCGGGGTCATCAGATACGCAGTATTTT. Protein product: CASSIQPAGSSDTQYF.

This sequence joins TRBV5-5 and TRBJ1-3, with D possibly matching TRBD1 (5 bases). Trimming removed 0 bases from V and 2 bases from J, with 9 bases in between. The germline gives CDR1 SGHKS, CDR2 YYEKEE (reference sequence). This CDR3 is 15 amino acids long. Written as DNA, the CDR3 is TGTGCCAGCAGCTTGGAGGCAGGGCCTGGAAACACCATATATTTT. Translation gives CASSLEAGPGNTIYF.

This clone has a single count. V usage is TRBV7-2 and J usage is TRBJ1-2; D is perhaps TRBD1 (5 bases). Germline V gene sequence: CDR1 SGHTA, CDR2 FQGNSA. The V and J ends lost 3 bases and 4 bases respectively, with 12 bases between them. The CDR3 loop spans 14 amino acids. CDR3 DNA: TGTGCCAGCAGCTTGGGGGTCGGGAGCTATGGCTACACCTTC. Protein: CASSLGVGSYGYTF.

This CDR3 reads CASSSRLAPSSYNEQFF. CDR3 sequence (DNA): TGTGCCAGCAGCTCGAGACTAGCGCCAAGCTCCTACAATGAGCAGTTCTTC. This chain links TRBV7-9 with TRBJ2-1, with TRBD2 matching 8 bases. The CDR3 length is 17 residues. CDR1 is SEHNR and CDR2 is FQNEAQ in the germline V gene (reference sequence). V lost 4 bases, J lost 0 bases, and 8 bases stayed unmatched.

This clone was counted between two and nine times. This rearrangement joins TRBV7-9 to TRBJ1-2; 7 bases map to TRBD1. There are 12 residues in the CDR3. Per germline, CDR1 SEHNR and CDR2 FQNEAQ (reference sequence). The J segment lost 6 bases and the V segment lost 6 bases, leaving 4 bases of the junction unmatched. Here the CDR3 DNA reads TGTGCCAGCAGTCTCCAGGGGGATGGCTACACCTTC. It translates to CASSLQGDGYTF.

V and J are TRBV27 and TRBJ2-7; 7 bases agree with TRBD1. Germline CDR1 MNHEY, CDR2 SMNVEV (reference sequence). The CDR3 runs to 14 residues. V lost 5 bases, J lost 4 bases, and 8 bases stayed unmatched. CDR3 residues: CASSPGGWGYEQYF. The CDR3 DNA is TGTGCCAGCAGTCCAGGGGGATGGGGGTACGAGCAGTACTTC.

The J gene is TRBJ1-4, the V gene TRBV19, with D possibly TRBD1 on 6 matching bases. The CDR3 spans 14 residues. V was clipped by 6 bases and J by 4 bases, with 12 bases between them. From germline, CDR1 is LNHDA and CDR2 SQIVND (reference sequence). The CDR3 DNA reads TGTGCCAGTAGCAGGACAGCAAATAATGAAAAACTGTTTTTT. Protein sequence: CASSRTANNEKLFF.

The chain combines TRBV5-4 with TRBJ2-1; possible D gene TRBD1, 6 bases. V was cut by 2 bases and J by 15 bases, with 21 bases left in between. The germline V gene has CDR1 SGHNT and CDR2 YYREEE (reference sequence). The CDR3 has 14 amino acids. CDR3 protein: CASSFDRSPGTLFF. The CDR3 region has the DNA TGTGCCAGCAGCTTTGACAGGTCCCCCGGCACTCTGTTCTTC.

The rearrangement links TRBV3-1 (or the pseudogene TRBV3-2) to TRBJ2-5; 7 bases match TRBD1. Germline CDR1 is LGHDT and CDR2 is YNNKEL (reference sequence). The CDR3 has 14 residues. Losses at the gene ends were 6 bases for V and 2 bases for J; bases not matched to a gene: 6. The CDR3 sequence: CASSRQGKQETQYF. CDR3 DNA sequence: TGTGCCAGCAGTAGACAGGGAAAGCAAGAGACCCAGTACTTC.

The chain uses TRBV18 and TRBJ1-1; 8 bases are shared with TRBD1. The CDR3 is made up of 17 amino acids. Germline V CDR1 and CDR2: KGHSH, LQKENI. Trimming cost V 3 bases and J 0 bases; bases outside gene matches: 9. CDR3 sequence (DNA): TGTGCCAGCTCACCGGGAGACAGGGGACTCCTGAACACTGAAGCTTTCTTT. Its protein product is CASSPGDRGLLNTEAFF.